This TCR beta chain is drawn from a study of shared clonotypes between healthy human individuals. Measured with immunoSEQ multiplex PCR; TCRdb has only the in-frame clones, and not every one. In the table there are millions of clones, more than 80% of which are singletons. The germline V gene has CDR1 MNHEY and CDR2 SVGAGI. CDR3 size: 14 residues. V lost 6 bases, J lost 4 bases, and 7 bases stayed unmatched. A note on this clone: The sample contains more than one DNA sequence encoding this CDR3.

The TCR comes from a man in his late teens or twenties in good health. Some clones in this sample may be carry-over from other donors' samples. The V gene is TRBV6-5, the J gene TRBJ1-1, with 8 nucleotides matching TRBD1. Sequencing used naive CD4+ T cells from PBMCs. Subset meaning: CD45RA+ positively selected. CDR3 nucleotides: TGTGCCAGCAGCCGACAGGGGCTAGGCACTGAAGCTTTCTTT. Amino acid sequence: CASSRQGLGTEAFF.